Following are 19 T cell receptor beta chains from one sample sequenced in a study of Ad26.COV2.S vaccination and SARS-CoV-2 variants. Treatment specified: about 20 received Ad26.COV2.S at low or high dose, single or two shots; several received placebo; per-sample allocation not given. After the first vaccine or placebo injection, samples were drawn on day 63. Assay: immunoSEQ multiplex PCR; the TCRdb copy retains only in-frame clones and omits some. The sample lists hundreds of thousands of clones; about 90% were seen once. The material sequenced was peripheral blood, taken in a trial of Ad26.COV2.S vaccine versus placebo. The receptors stem from a person between 18 and 60 years old who received the Ad26.COV2.S COVID-19 vaccine or a placebo.

The V call is TRBV30, the J call TRBJ1-6; D is possibly TRBD1 (5 bases). V lost 7 bases and J 7 bases, leaving 14 bases between the germline ends. The germline V gene encodes CDR1 GTSNPN and CDR2 SVGIG (reference sequence). This CDR3 has 13 residues. DNA of the CDR3: TGTGCCTTGCAGACAGAAAGAAATTCACCCCTCCACTTT. Its protein is CALQTERNSPLHF.

There are a few counts of this clone. Here the CDR3 reads CASAVEGTSNEKLFF. Here the CDR3 DNA reads TGCGCCAGCGCCGTAGAGGGGACCTCTAATGAAAAACTGTTTTTT. V usage is TRBV5-1 and J usage is TRBJ1-4; D possibly corresponds to TRBD1 (5 bases). V shed 7 bases and J shed 3 bases, with 16 bases lying between them. Germline lookup yields CDR1 SGHRS and CDR2 YFSETQ. The CDR3 sequence is 15 residues long.

The chain employs TRBV28 and TRBJ1-4; 7 nucleotides line up with TRBD1. This CDR3 comprises 14 residues. Trimming at V came to 3 bases and at J to 7 bases, leaving 5 bases not matched to a gene. The V gene's germline CDR1 is MDHEN and CDR2 SYDVKM. The CDR3 protein is CASSFRTGVEKLFF. The CDR3 DNA sequence: TGTGCCAGCAGTTTTAGAACAGGGGTTGAAAAACTGTTTTTT. The full variable domain, completed using reference TRBV28 and TRBJ1-4, is DVKVTQSSRYLVKRTGEKVFLECVQDMDHENMFWYRQDPGLGLRLIYFSYDVKMKEKGDIPEGYSVSREKKERFSLILESASTNQTSMYLCASSFRTGVEKLFFGSGTQLSVL.

This clone was counted only a few times. The chain carries TRBV30 and TRBJ1-3; no reliable D call. This CDR3 contains 11 residues. Germline V lookup: CDR1 GTSNPN, CDR2 SVGIG (reference sequence). Deletions cut 1 base from V and 2 bases from J, with 0 bases between. CDR3 DNA: TGTGCCTGGAGTGCTGGAAACACCATATATTTT. It encodes CAWSAGNTIYF. Drawing the rest from reference TRBV30 and TRBJ1-3, the complete variable domain is SQTIHQWPATLVQPVGSPLSLECTVEGTSNPNLYWYRQAAGRGLQLLFYSVGIGQISSEVPQNLSASRPQDRQFILSSKKLLLSDSGFYLCAWSAGNTIYFGEGSWLTVV.

This clone was observed a single time. The chain carries TRBV27 and TRBJ2-1; 8 bases map to TRBD2. V was clipped by 2 bases and J by 0 bases; unmatched bases: 9. The CDR3 has 18 amino acids. Germline V gives CDR1 MNHEY, CDR2 SMNVEV (reference sequence). Here the CDR3 reads CASSLRLARYSSYNEQFF. The DNA for the CDR3 is TGTGCCAGCAGTTTAAGACTAGCGCGTTATAGCTCCTACAATGAGCAGTTCTTC.

This chain connects TRBV30 to TRBJ1-3; D not resolved. Per the germline V gene, CDR1 is GTSNPN and CDR2 is SVGIG (reference sequence). The CDR3 length is 13 residues. Trimming took off 6 bases at V and 0 bases at J, with 9 bases between the two ends. The CDR3 coding sequence is TGTGCCTGTAATCGTAGCTCTGGAAACACCATATATTTT. Its translation is CACNRSSGNTIYF.

This chain links TRBV21-1 with TRBJ2-1; the D segment call TRBD2 is taken from the table without a DNA check. TRBV21-1 is flagged as a pseudogene. The CDR3 consists of 17 residues. The CDR3 nucleotides are TGTGCCAGCAGCAAAGGGACTAGCGGACTTTCCTACAATGAGCAGTTCTTC. This codes for CASSKGTSGLSYNEQFF.

The rearrangement uses TRBV19 and TRBJ1-2; D is ambiguous. The germline CDR1 and CDR2 sequences are LNHDA and SQIVND (reference sequence). The V end lost 5 bases, the J end lost 5 bases, and 12 bases lay between the germline ends. The CDR3 spans 13 residues. The CDR3 sequence: CASSPSRVYGYTF. The CDR3 bases are TGTGCCAGTAGTCCGAGCCGGGTTTATGGCTACACCTTC.

The chain has TRBV7-2 and TRBJ1-1; 7 bases line up with TRBD1. Germline V gene data show CDR1 as SGHTA and CDR2 as FQGNSA. The CDR3 covers 16 residues. The trim removed 2 bases at V and 4 bases at J, leaving 10 bases unmatched. The chain's CDR3 is CASSLPGGGGLTEAFF. In nucleotides, the CDR3 is TGTGCCAGCAGCTTACCGGGGGGAGGGGGCCTCACTGAAGCTTTCTTT.

The CDR3, as DNA: TGCGCCAGCAGCTTGGTAGACAGGGACTACAATGAGCAGTTCTTC. Translating gives CASSLVDRDYNEQFF. The J gene is TRBJ2-1, the V gene TRBV5-1; 7 bases are a match to TRBD1. Trimming cost V 0 bases and J 3 bases; bases outside gene matches: 3. The CDR3 extends over 15 amino acids. Germline lookup yields CDR1 SGHRS and CDR2 YFSETQ.

V usage is TRBV5-1 and J usage is TRBJ2-5, with no clear D. The CDR3 has 13 amino acids. V lost 4 bases and J lost 5, with 12 bases in between. Germline assignment: CDR1 SGHRS and CDR2 YFSETQ. In DNA form, the CDR3 reads TGCGCCAGCAGCAAGGGAAATAGGGAGACCCAGTACTTC. It translates to CASSKGNRETQYF.

This chain connects TRBV30 to TRBJ1-3, with D possibly being TRBD1 (5 bases). This CDR3 contains 13 residues. V was clipped by 0 bases and J by 4 bases, with 7 bases between them. Looked up from germline, CDR1 is GTSNPN and CDR2 is SVGIG (reference sequence). The CDR3 DNA reads TGTGCCTGGAGTGTGTCAGGGGGAAACACCATATATTTT. It translates to CAWSVSGGNTIYF. Drawing the rest from reference TRBV30 and TRBJ1-3, the complete variable domain is SQTIHQWPATLVQPVGSPLSLECTVEGTSNPNLYWYRQAAGRGLQLLFYSVGIGQISSEVPQNLSASRPQDRQFILSSKKLLLSDSGFYLCAWSVSGGNTIYFGEGSWLTVV.

This clone has just a few counts. The chain employs TRBV6-5 and TRBJ1-6; perhaps TRBD1 as D (5 bases). The V gene lost 3 bases and the J gene lost 7 bases, with 13 bases spanning the gap. CDR1 is MNHEY, CDR2 SVGAGI, per germline. The CDR3 is 15 residues long. The CDR3 DNA reads as TGTGCCAGCAGTTATGGGGGGTTAGGGAATTCACCCCTCCACTTT. As protein: CASSYGGLGNSPLHF.

This chain joins TRBV7-8 and TRBJ2-7; D not resolved. Germline V lookup: CDR1 SGHVS, CDR2 FQNEAQ. The CDR3 contains 15 residues. V shed 3 bases and J shed 0 bases, with 12 bases lying between them. CDR3 sequence reads: CASSLKDLSSYEQYF. CDR3 coding DNA: TGTGCCAGCAGCTTGAAGGACCTGAGCTCCTACGAGCAGTACTTC.

The V gene is TRBV6-5, the J gene TRBJ2-3, with D unclear. Trimming removed 0 bases at V and 3 bases at J, with 10 bases between. Germline-derived CDR1 and CDR2 are MNHEY and SVGAGI. The CDR3 extends over 15 amino acids. The CDR3 nucleotides are TGTGCCAGCAGTTACTCAGGGTTGGGGACAGATACGCAGTATTTT. This sequence encodes CASSYSGLGTDTQYF.

The DNA of the CDR3 is TGTGCCAGCTCAGAGGGGGCATCCTACGAGCAGTACTTC. Protein: CASSEGASYEQYF. The gene calls are TRBV18 and TRBJ2-7; 7 bases are shared with TRBD1. This CDR3 is 13 amino acids long. V was pared by 5 bases and J by 1 base, with 2 bases of the junction left unmatched. From germline, CDR1 is KGHSH and CDR2 LQKENI.

The chain links TRBV29-1 to TRBJ1-1; D gene unclear. Germline V gene lookup returns CDR1 SQVTM and CDR2 ANQGSEA. Trimming cost V 3 bases and J 1 base, with 6 bases left between them. The CDR3 consists of 12 residues. The CDR3 protein is CSVDKKNTEAFF. CDR3 nucleotides: TGCAGCGTTGACAAGAAGAACACTGAAGCTTTCTTT.

The V and J genes are TRBV4-3 and TRBJ2-7, with 9 bases aligning to TRBD2. This CDR3 is 17 amino acids long. The trim removed 0 bases at V and 6 bases at J, leaving 12 bases unmatched. In germline, CDR1 is LGHNA, CDR2 YSLEER. CDR3 nucleotides: TGCGCCAGCAGCCAAGATCTGAGCGGGGGGCCTCCCTCCGAGCAGTACTTC. As protein: CASSQDLSGGPPSEQYF.

The gene calls are TRBV7-2 and TRBJ1-6, with no clear D. The germline gives CDR1 SGHTA, CDR2 FQGNSA. Trimming cost V 5 bases and J 5 bases, with 16 bases left between them. This CDR3 region has 16 residues. The chain's CDR3 is CASSPSFRLDNSPLHF. The CDR3 region has the DNA TGTGCCAGCAGCCCCAGTTTTAGGTTGGATAATTCACCCCTCCACTTT.